The source of this T cell receptor (beta chain) is a study of CD8+CD57+ T cells in acquired aplastic anemia listed by TCRdb under 2018. Study-level background: On average, sorted CD4+ and CD8+ cells yielded 2.5 to 3.5 ug of extracted DNA, with a range of about 0.19 to 30 ug. An average of roughly 10 million reads for CD4+ cells and approximately 12 million reads for CD8+ cells was obtained from healthy donor samples. Broad study findings and their caveats: Although 25 to 30 CD8+ CDR3 sequences were shared by patients and controls, these sequences appeared highly expressed in patients and within the immunodominant clones of patients. CD8+ Simpson's diversity did not differ significantly between patients and healthy controls (P=0.060).

Sequences LNHDA (CDR1) and SQIVND (CDR2) are obtained from the germline V gene (reference sequence). V sheds 0 bases and J sheds 3 bases, leaving 9 bases between their ends. From the cysteine up to the phenylalanine, the CDR3 has a length of 15 residues. Of all the DNA, just the CDR3 is kept, 45 bases in frame from base 1. Genomic DNA served as template for TCR beta VDJ combination and CDR3 sequence profiling. TCR repertoire sequencing was run on an Illumina HiSeq 2000. In the original analysis: TRBV/TRBJ rearrangement plots, CDR3 size and DJ length profiles, and Simpson's diversity index were used to assess repertoires. The most abundant DNA sequence in the deep sequencing data was taken as the immunodominant clone. CDR3 amino acid sequences were checked for sharing between subjects and were compared against published repertoires and the VDJdb database. TCRdb applied fastp at Q25 and MiXCR to the public reads, then kept only in-frame beta chains. Rows with one shared CDR3 protein collapse into an entry with the most common genes and DNA. The V and J calls follow TCRdb's processing rather than the paper's. Across this sample there are 400,000 to 500,000 distinct CDR3 sequences, with roughly 64% seen only once. In total, the top ten clones hold approximately 4% of the sample.

This clonotype occurred many times. Its antigen is not yet known. Per-nucleotide qualities are absent, and no much larger clonotype sits a single base away. In the study, sorted CD4+ and CD8+ blood T cells from patients with severe aplastic anemia and from healthy subjects underwent deep sequencing of TCR repertoires. Ficoll-Paque density gradient centrifugation was used to isolate peripheral blood mononuclear cells. Before DNA was extracted, CD4+ and CD8+ T cells were sorted using either FACS or magnetic beads. The sequenced sample consisted of sorted CD4+, CD8+, or CD8+CD57+ T cells (not recorded which) from PBMCs. The rearranged segments are TRBV19 and TRBJ1-5, with no confident D gene call. The receptor was isolated from a human donor in good health, serving as a control. The encoded CDR3 is CASSIEARFNQPQHF. Read as DNA, the sequence is TGTGCCAGTAGTATAGAGGCCAGGTTCAATCAGCCCCAGCATTTT.